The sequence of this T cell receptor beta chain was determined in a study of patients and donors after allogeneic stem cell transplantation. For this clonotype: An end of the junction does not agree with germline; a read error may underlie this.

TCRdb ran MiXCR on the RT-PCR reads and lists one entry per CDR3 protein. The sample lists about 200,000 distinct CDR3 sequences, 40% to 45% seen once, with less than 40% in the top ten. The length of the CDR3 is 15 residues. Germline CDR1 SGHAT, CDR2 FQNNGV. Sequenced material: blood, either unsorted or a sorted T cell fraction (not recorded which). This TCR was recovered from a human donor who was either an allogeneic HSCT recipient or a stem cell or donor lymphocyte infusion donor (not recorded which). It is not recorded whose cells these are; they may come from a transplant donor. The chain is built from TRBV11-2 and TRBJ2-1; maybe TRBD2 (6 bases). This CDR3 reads CASSLEDYSSHEQFF. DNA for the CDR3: TGTGCCAGCAGCCTAGAGGACTACTCCAGCCATGAGCAGTTCTTC.